This entry lists 20 T cell receptor beta chains sequenced from one sample in a study of blood T cell repertoires in COVID-19. Clones were sequenced by immunoSEQ multiplex PCR, and TCRdb holds only the in-frame ones, with some missing. The sample holds about 490,000 clones; 75% to 90% are singletons and the top ten take roughly 3.1%. Sequenced sample: peripheral blood. These receptors came from a human donor in a cohort sampled during active COVID-19.

The chain links TRBV6-4 to TRBJ1-2, with 12 bases matching TRBD1. V was clipped by 7 bases and J by 4 bases; unmatched bases: 7. The CDR3 is 15 residues long. Germline V lookup: CDR1 MRHNA, CDR2 SNTAGT. The CDR3 DNA reads TGTGCCAGCAACGTCCCGGGACAGGGGGCCTATGGCTACACCTTC. It translates to CASNVPGQGAYGYTF.

Turning to this clone: Other DNA sequences of this sample code for an identical CDR3. This chain uses TRBV12-3 or TRBV12-4 with TRBJ1-1; D is ambiguous. The ends were cut back, 5 bases at V and 2 bases at J, with 6 bases in the middle. This CDR3 is 12 amino acids long. The CDR3 DNA sequence: TGTGCCAGCAGTCCAGGTAACACTGAAGCTTTCTTT. Its translation: CASSPGNTEAFF.

The chain is built from TRBV7-9 and TRBJ1-2; 10 bases are a match to TRBD1. V shed 3 bases, J shed 5 bases, and the junction held 9 bases outside the gene matches. This CDR3 comprises 16 residues. Germline loops: CDR1 SEHNR, CDR2 FQNEAQ (reference sequence). CDR3 region: CASSFTGTGVRYGYTF. CDR3 DNA sequence: TGTGCCAGCAGCTTCACCGGGACAGGGGTTAGGTATGGCTACACCTTC.

V and J are TRBV9 and TRBJ2-3; the match to TRBD2 covers 8 bases. This CDR3 has 14 residues. The germline CDR1 and CDR2 sequences are SGDLS and YYNGEE. With V trimmed by 2 bases and J by 5 bases, 4 bases remained unmatched. The CDR3 DNA reads as TGTGCCAGCAGCGTGAGCGGGAGTTTAGATACGCAGTATTTT. It is translated as CASSVSGSLDTQYF.

The rearrangement uses TRBV19 and TRBJ1-2; maybe TRBD1 (5 bases). Trimming pared 3 bases from V and 7 bases from J, leaving 15 bases between. This CDR3 region has 14 residues. In germline, CDR1 is LNHDA, CDR2 SQIVND (reference sequence). The CDR3 sequence is CASSMVEGLSGYTF. For the CDR3, the DNA is TGTGCCAGTAGTATGGTGGAGGGGCTGAGTGGCTACACCTTC.

Only a few counts were recorded for this clone. The chain carries TRBV12-3 or TRBV12-4 and TRBJ1-1; D remains unclear. V was clipped by 6 bases and J by 1 base, with 6 bases between them. The CDR3 is 12 amino acids. CDR3 amino acids: CASSRQNTEAFF. The CDR3 DNA reads TGTGCCAGCAGCAGACAGAACACTGAAGCTTTCTTT.

The gene calls are TRBV4-1 and TRBJ2-7; D is unclear. V was clipped by 4 bases and J by 7 bases, with 23 bases between them. The CDR3 length is 16 residues. Germline lookup yields CDR1 MGHRA and CDR2 YSYEKL. CDR3 loop: CASSLRYRPLTEEQYF. The CDR3 bases are TGCGCCAGCAGCCTTAGGTATCGACCTTTAACGGAGGAGCAGTACTTC.

This clone occurred once. This sequence joins TRBV6-5 and TRBJ2-2, with D maybe TRBD1 (8 bases). Trimming removed 6 bases from V and 7 bases from J, with 12 bases in between. The CDR3 totals 13 residues. The germline gives CDR1 MNHEY, CDR2 SVGAGI. The CDR3 is CASRTGEGGELFF. The CDR3 coding sequence is TGTGCCAGCAGGACAGGGGAGGGCGGGGAGCTGTTTTTT.

This rearrangement joins TRBV9 to TRBJ2-4; TRBD1 might be the D (6 bases). The V gene lost 3 bases and the J gene lost 3 bases, with 16 bases spanning the gap. The CDR3 is 16 amino acids. Germline loops: CDR1 SGDLS, CDR2 YYNGEE. CDR3 loop: CASSEGFGTHKNIQYF. CDR3 DNA: TGTGCCAGCAGCGAAGGGTTCGGGACACACAAAAACATTCAGTACTTC.

This clone was observed a few times. This sequence joins TRBV6-5 and TRBJ1-5, with TRBD1 as a possible D gene (5 bases). Germline V CDR1 and CDR2: MNHEY, SVGAGI. The CDR3 runs to 14 residues. V lost 7 bases, J lost 7 bases, and 17 bases lay in between. The CDR3 region has the DNA TGTGCCAGCATCGGGGGACTCTCCTCCCAGCCCCAGCATTTT. This encodes CASIGGLSSQPQHF.

The CDR3 loop reads CASSLWGSGGYNEQFF. CDR3 DNA sequence: TGTGCCAGCAGCTTGTGGGGTAGCGGGGGGTACAATGAGCAGTTCTTC. The gene calls are TRBV5-8 and TRBJ2-1; TRBD2 aligns across 10 bases. CDR3 length equals 16 residues. From germline, CDR1 is SGHTS and CDR2 YDEGEE. V lost 1 base to trimming and J lost 4 bases; unmatched junction nucleotides: 5.

The chain recombines TRBV27 with TRBJ2-2; 13 bases match TRBD2. This CDR3 has 16 residues. The J segment lost 6 bases and the V segment lost 5 bases, leaving 6 bases of the junction unmatched. The germline V gene has CDR1 MNHEY and CDR2 SMNVEV (reference sequence). The CDR3 here is CASSLQTSGRAGELFF. CDR3 in DNA: TGTGCCAGCAGTCTCCAAACTAGCGGGAGGGCCGGGGAGCTGTTTTTT.

The chain has TRBV10-1 and TRBJ2-3; 8 bases align to TRBD2. V was clipped by 6 bases and J by 4 bases; unmatched bases: 9. The V gene's germline CDR1 is WNHNN and CDR2 SYGVQD (reference sequence). This CDR3 has 15 amino acids. As DNA, the CDR3 is TGCGCCAGCAGGGGAGAGCGGGAGTTCGCAGATACGCAGTATTTT. It yields the protein CASRGEREFADTQYF.

The chain uses TRBV6-6 and TRBJ1-1; 7 positions agree with TRBD1. The CDR3 is 14 residues long. CDR1 and CDR2 from the germline V gene are MNHNY and SVGAGI (reference sequence). V lost 6 bases to trimming and J lost 5 bases; unmatched junction nucleotides: 9. CDR3 in amino acids: CASRTGTVGTEAFF. CDR3 DNA: TGTGCCAGCAGAACCGGGACAGTGGGAACTGAAGCTTTCTTT.

This chain connects TRBV28 to TRBJ2-3; 8 nucleotides match TRBD2. Germline CDR1 is MDHEN and CDR2 is SYDVKM. V lost 5 bases, J lost 0 bases, and 7 bases stayed unmatched. The CDR3 contains 16 residues. The CDR3 bases are TGTGCCAGCAGTCTCCCAGGGACTAGGAGCACAGATACGCAGTATTTT. Amino acid sequence: CASSLPGTRSTDTQYF.

The genes are TRBV6-5 and TRBJ2-3; 8 positions agree with TRBD1. This CDR3 contains 15 residues. In germline, CDR1 is MNHEY, CDR2 SVGAGI. Trimming removed 2 bases from V and 3 bases from J; junction bases left unmatched: 4. CDR3 DNA: TGTGCCAGCAGTTACGGGCAGGGGGCAACAGATACGCAGTATTTT. This sequence encodes CASSYGQGATDTQYF.

The chain links TRBV19 to TRBJ2-3; 10 nucleotides line up with TRBD2. Germline CDR1 LNHDA, CDR2 SQIVND (reference sequence). This CDR3 has 13 residues. Losses at the gene ends were 5 bases for V and 6 bases for J; bases not matched to a gene: 2. CDR3 loop: CASSSSGSDTQYF. The CDR3 DNA is TGTGCCAGTAGTTCTAGCGGGAGTGATACGCAGTATTTT.

This clone came up once. The J gene is TRBJ2-5, the V gene TRBV28; the match to TRBD1 covers 8 bases. Per germline, CDR1 MDHEN and CDR2 SYDVKM. Losses at the gene ends were 7 bases for V and 4 bases for J; bases not matched to a gene: 11. The CDR3 is 15 amino acids. CDR3 sequence reads: CASTSDREERETQYF. The CDR3 nucleotides are TGTGCCAGCACCTCGGACAGGGAGGAAAGAGAGACCCAGTACTTC.

The chain uses TRBV19 and TRBJ2-3; 11 nucleotides align to TRBD2. This CDR3 is built from 14 residues. Germline trimming cut 7 bases from V and 3 bases from J; bases unmatched to any gene: 3. CDR1 is LNHDA and CDR2 is SQIVND in the germline V gene (reference sequence). The CDR3 DNA is TGTGCCAGTAAAACTAGCGGGAGTACAGATACGCAGTATTTT. Translated, it gives CASKTSGSTDTQYF.

As for this clone: Relative to the germline gene, one junction end is altered; a read error may explain this. J is TRBJ1-2 and V is TRBV28, with TRBD1 matching 7 bases. Germline loops: CDR1 MDHEN, CDR2 SYDVKM. This CDR3 is 10 amino acids long. CDR3 in amino acids: CASSPKGQLF. As DNA, the CDR3 is TGTGCCAGCAGTCCCAAGGGACAGCTATTC.